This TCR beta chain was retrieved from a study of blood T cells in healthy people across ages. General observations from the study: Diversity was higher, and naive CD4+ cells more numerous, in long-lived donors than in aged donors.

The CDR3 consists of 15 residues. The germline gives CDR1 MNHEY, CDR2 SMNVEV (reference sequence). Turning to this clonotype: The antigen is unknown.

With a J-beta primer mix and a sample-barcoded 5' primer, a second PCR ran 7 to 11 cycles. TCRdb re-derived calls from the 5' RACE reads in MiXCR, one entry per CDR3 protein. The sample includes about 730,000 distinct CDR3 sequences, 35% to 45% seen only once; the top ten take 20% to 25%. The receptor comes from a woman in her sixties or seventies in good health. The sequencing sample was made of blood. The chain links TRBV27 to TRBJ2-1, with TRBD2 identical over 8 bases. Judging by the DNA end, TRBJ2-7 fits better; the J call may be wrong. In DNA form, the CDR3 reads TGTGCCAGCAGTTTAGACGGGAGGGCCCTCTACGAGCAGTACTTC. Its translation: CASSLDGRALYEQYF.